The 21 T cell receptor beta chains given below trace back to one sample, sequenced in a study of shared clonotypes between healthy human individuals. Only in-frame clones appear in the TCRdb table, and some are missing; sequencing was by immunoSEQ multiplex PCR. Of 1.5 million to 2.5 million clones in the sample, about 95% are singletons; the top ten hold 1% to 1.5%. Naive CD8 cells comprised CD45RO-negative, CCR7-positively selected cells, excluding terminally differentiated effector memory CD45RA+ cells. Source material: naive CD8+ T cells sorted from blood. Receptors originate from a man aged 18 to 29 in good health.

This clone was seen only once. The CDR3 nucleotides are TGTGCCAGCAGTTTAGATGTCCCAGGCGGGGAGCTGTTTTTT. The encoded protein is CASSLDVPGGELFF. V and J are TRBV27 and TRBJ2-2; D call uncertain. CDR1 and CDR2 from the germline V gene are MNHEY and SMNVEV (reference sequence). The CDR3 length is 14 residues. V was pared by 2 bases and J by 7 bases, with 11 bases between.

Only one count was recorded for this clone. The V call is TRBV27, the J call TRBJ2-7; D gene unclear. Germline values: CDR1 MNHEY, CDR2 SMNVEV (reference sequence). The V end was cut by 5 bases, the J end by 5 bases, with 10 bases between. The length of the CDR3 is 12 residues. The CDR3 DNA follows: TGTGCCAGCAGTCCGAACGGCGACGAGCAGTACTTC. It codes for CASSPNGDEQYF.

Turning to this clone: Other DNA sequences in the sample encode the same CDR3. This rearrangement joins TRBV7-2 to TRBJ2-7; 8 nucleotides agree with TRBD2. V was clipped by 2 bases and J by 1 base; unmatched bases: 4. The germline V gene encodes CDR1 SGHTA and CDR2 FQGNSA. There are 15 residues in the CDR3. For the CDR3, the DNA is TGTGCCAGCAGCTTATCTAGCGGGTCTTCCTACGAGCAGTACTTC. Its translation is CASSLSSGSSYEQYF.

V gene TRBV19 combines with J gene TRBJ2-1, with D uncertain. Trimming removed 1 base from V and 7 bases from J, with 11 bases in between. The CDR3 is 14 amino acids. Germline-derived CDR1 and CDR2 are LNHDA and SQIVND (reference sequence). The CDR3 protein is CASSIVNSGNEQFF. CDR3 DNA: TGTGCCAGTAGTATAGTGAACAGTGGGAATGAGCAGTTCTTC.

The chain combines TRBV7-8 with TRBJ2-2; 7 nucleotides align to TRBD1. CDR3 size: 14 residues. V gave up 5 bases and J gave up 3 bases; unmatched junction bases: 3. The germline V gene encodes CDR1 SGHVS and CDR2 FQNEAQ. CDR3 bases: TGTGCCAGCAGCCCGGGACAGCACACCGGGGAGCTGTTTTTT. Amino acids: CASSPGQHTGELFF. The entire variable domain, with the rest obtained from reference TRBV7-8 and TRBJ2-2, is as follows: GAGVSQSPRYKVAKRGQDVALRCDPISGHVSLFWYQQALGQGPEFLTYFQNEAQLDKSGLPSDRFFAERPEGSVSTLKIQRTQQEDSAVYLCASSPGQHTGELFFGEGSRLTVL.

The DNA of the CDR3 is TGTGCCAGCAGCTTGGCTGGGACAGGGAAACTGAATGAGCAGTTCTTC. Translated: CASSLAGTGKLNEQFF. The chain has TRBV5-6 and TRBJ2-1; 9 nucleotides match TRBD1. The V segment lost 0 bases and the J segment 7 bases; nucleotides outside the gene matches: 8. From germline, CDR1 is SGHDT and CDR2 YYEEEE. This CDR3 is built from 16 residues.

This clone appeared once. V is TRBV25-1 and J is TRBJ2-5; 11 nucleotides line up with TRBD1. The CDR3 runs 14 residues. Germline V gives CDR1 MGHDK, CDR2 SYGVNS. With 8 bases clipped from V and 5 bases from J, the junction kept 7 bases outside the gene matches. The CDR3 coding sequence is TGTGCCAGCGGACAGGGGGCGGGGGTGGAGACCCAGTACTTC. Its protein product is CASGQGAGVETQYF.

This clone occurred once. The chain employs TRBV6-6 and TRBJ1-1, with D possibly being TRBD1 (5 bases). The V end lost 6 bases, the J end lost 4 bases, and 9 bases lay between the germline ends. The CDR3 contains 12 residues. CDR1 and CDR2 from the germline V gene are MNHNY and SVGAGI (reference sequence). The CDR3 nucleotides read TGTGCCAGCAGGGGGAGGGGCACTGAAGCTTTCTTT. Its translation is CASRGRGTEAFF.

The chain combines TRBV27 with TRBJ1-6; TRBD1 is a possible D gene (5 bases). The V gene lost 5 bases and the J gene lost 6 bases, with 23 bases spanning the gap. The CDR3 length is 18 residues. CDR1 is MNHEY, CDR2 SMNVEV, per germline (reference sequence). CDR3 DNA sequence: TGTGCCAGCAGTCTGCTACCACCTATCCAGGGAGGTAATTCACCCCTCCACTTT. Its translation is CASSLLPPIQGGNSPLHF.

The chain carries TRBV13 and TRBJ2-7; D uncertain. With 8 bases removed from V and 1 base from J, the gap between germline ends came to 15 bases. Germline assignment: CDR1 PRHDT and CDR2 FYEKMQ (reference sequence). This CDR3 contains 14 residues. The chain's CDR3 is CASSQVGASYEQYF. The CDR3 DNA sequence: TGTGCCAGCTCTCAGGTGGGTGCATCCTACGAGCAGTACTTC.

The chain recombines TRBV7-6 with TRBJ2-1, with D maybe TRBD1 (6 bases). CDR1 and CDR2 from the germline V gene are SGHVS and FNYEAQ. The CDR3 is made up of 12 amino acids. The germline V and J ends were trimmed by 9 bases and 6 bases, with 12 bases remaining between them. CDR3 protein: CASSGAINEQFF. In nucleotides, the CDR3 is TGTGCCAGTTCAGGGGCGATCAATGAGCAGTTCTTC.

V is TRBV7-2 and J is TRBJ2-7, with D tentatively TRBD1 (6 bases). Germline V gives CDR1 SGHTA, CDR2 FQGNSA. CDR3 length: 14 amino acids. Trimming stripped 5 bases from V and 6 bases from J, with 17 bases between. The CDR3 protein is CASSTRTVPGEQYF. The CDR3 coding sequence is TGTGCCAGCAGCACCAGGACAGTACCCGGCGAGCAGTACTTC.

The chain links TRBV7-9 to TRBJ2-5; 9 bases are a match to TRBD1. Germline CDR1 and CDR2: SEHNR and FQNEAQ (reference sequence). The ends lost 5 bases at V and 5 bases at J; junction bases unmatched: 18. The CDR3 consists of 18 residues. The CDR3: CASSQTTGTGTLGETQYF. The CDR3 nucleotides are TGTGCCAGCAGCCAAACAACGGGGACAGGGACGCTCGGGGAGACCCAGTACTTC.

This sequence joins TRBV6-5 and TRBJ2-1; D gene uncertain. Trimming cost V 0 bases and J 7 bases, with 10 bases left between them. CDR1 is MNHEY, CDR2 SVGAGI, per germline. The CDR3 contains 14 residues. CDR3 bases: TGTGCCAGCAGTTACTCGATTCAAGGGAATGAGCAGTTCTTC. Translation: CASSYSIQGNEQFF.

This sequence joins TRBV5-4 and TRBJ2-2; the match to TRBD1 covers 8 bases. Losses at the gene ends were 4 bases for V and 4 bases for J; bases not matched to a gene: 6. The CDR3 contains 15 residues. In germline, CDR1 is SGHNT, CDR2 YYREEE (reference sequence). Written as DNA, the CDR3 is TGTGCCAGCAGCCCTCGGACAGGGAGCACCGGGGAGCTGTTTTTT. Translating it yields CASSPRTGSTGELFF. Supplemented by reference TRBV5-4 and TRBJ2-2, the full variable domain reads ETGVTQSPTHLIKTRGQQVTLRCSSQSGHNTVSWYQQALGQGPQFIFQYYREEENGRGNFPPRFSGLQFPNYSSELNVNALELDDSALYLCASSPRTGSTGELFFGEGSRLTVL.

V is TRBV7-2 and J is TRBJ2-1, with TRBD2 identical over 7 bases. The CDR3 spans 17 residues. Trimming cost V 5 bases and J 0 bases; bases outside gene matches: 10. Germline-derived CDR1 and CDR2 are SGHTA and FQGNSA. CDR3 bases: TGTGCCAGCAGCCCCCCAGGACTAGGCGGCTCCTACAATGAGCAGTTCTTC. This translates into CASSPPGLGGSYNEQFF.

This CDR3 is CASSEGDPQPQHF. The CDR3 region has the DNA TGTGCCAGCAGCGAAGGGGACCCCCAGCCCCAGCATTTT. V usage is TRBV7-6 and J usage is TRBJ1-5; a possible D gene is TRBD1 (5 bases). Trimming left V 5 bases short and J 7 bases short, with 12 bases between. From germline, CDR1 is SGHVS and CDR2 FNYEAQ. The CDR3 is 13 residues long.

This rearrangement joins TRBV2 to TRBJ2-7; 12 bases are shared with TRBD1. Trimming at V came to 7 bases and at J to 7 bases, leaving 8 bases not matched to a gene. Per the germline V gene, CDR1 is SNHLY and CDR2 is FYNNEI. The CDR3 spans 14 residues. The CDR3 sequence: CASTPGQGASEQYF. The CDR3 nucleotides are TGTGCCAGCACCCCGGGACAGGGGGCGAGTGAGCAGTACTTC.

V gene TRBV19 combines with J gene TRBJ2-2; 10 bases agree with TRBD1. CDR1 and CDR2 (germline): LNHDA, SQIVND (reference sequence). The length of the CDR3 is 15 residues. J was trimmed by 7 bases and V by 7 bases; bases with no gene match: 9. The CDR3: CASNIGQGVSGELFF. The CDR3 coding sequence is TGTGCCAGTAACATCGGACAGGGGGTCAGCGGGGAGCTGTTTTTT. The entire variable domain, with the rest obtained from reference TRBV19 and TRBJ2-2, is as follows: DGGITQSPKYLFRKEGQNVTLSCEQNLNHDAMYWYRQDPGQGLRLIYYSQIVNDFQKGDIAEGYSVSREKKESFPLTVTSAQKNPTAFYLCASNIGQGVSGELFFGEGSRLTVL.

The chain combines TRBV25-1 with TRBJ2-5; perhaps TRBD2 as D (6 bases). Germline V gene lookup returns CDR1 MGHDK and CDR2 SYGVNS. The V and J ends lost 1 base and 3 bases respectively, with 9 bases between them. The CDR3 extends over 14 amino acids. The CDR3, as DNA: TGTGCCAGCAGTGAATCGGAGGGAGAAGAGACCCAGTACTTC. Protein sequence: CASSESEGEETQYF.

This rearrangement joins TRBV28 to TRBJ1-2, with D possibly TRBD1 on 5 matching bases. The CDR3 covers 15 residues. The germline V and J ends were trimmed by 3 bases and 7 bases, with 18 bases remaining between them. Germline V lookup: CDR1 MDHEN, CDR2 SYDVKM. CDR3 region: CASSFPRVTGGGYTF. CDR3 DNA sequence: TGTGCCAGCAGTTTCCCCCGAGTAACAGGCGGTGGCTACACCTTC.